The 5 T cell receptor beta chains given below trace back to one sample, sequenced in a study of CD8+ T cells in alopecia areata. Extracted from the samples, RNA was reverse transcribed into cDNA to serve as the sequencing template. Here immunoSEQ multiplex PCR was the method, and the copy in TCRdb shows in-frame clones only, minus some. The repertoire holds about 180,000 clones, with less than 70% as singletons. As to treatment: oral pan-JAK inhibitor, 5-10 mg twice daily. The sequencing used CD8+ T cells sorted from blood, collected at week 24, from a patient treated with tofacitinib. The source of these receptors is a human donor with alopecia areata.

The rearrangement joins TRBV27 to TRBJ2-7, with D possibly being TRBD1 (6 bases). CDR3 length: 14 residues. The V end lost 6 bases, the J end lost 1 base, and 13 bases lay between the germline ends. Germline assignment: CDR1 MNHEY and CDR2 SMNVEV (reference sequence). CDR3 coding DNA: TGTGCCAGCAGGGGGACAACGACTTCCTACGAGCAGTACTTC. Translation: CASRGTTTSYEQYF.

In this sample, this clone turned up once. The DNA of the CDR3 is TGCAGCGTTGATTACGGACAGGGGATTAGAAATGGCTACACCTTC. Its protein is CSVDYGQGIRNGYTF. The chain combines TRBV29-1 with TRBJ1-2; TRBD1 aligns across 9 bases. This CDR3 has 15 residues. J lost 6 bases, V lost 3 bases, and 11 bases had no gene match. Germline V gives CDR1 SQVTM, CDR2 ANQGSEA.

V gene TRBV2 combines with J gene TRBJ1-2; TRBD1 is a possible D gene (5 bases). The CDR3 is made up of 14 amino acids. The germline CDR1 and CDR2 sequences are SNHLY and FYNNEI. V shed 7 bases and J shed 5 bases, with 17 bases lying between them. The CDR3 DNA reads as TGTGCCAGCATAGGGAGGGGAGGTGTATATGGCTACACCTTC. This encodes CASIGRGGVYGYTF. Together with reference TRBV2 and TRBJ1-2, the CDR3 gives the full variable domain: EPEVTQTPSHQVTQMGQEVILRCVPISNHLYFYWYRQILGQKVEFLVSFYNNEISEKSEIFDDQFSVERPDGSNFTLKIRSTKLEDSAMYFCASIGRGGVYGYTFGSGTRLTVV.

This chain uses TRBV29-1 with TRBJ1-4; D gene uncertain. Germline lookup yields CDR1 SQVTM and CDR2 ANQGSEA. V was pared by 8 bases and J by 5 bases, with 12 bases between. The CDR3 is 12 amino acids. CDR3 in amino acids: CSCRRGNEKLFF. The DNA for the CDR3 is TGCAGCTGCCGCCGGGGAAATGAAAAACTGTTTTTT.

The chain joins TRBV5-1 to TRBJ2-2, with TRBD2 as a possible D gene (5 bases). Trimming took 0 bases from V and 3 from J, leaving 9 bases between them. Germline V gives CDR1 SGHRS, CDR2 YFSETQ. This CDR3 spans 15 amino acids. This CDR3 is CASSLAGSYTGELFF. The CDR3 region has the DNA TGCGCCAGCAGCTTGGCTGGGAGTTACACCGGGGAGCTGTTTTTT.